The entry below gives a single TCR beta chain sequence along with its context. What it binds is not known. Sequenced by immunoSEQ multiplex PCR; TCRdb stores in-frame clones only, minus some. The sample holds under 1,100,000 clones; around 76% are singletons and the top ten take about 1.5%. The data stem from a study of shared clonotypes between healthy human individuals. Study in general: Donor composition was two women and a few men, aged 18 to 49. Three CD4 naive, three CD4 memory, two CD8 naive and one CD8 memory plate were used per donor.

General study findings and limits: Rarefaction showed that sequencing of sorted subsets was incomplete (despite large depth).

The material sequenced was memory CD4+ T cells sorted from blood. Noted subset: CD45RA-negative fraction. This TCR was sampled from a man younger than 30 in good health.

DNA of the CDR3: TGTGCCAGCAGCTTGCGACCGGAGTCCTACAATGAGCAGTTCTTC. This sequence encodes CASSLRPESYNEQFF. This rearrangement joins TRBV5-6 to TRBJ2-1, with D unresolved. Germline CDR1 SGHDT, CDR2 YYEEEE. There are 15 residues in the CDR3. Trimming took off 1 base at V and 1 base at J, with 9 bases between the two ends.